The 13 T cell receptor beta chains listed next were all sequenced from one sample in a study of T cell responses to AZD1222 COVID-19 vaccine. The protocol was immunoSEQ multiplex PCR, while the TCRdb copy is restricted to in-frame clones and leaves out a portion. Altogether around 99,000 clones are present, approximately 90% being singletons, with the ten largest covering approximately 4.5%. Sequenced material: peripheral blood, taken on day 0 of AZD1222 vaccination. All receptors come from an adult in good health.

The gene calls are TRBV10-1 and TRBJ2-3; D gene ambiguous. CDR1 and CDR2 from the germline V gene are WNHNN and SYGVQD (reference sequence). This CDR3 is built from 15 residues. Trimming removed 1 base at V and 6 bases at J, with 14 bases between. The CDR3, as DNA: TGCGCCAGCAGTGAGTATCCTCTCGTCGACGATACGCAGTATTTT. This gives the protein CASSEYPLVDDTQYF.

The CDR3 is CAWKERGGTGGTEAFF. The CDR3 coding sequence is TGTGCCTGGAAGGAGCGGGGCGGGACAGGGGGCACTGAAGCTTTCTTT. The gene calls are TRBV30 and TRBJ1-1, with TRBD1 identical over 11 bases. The V segment lost 4 bases and the J segment 4 bases; nucleotides outside the gene matches: 11. From germline, CDR1 is GTSNPN and CDR2 SVGIG (reference sequence). The CDR3 has 16 amino acids.

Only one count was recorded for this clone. The chain's CDR3 is CASSLGTDPGNTIYF. The CDR3 DNA reads TGTGCCAGCAGCTTAGGGACGGATCCTGGAAACACCATATATTTT. The chain has TRBV11-1 and TRBJ1-3; D remains ambiguous. V lost 1 base and J 2 bases, leaving 9 bases between the germline ends. Germline V gene data show CDR1 as SGHAT and CDR2 as FQDESV (reference sequence). The CDR3 has 15 amino acids.

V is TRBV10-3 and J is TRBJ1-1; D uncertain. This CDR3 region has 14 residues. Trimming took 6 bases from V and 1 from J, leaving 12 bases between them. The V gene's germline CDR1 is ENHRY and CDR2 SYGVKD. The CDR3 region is CAIRKDSRNTEAFF. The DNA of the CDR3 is TGTGCCATCAGGAAAGACTCGAGGAACACTGAAGCTTTCTTT.

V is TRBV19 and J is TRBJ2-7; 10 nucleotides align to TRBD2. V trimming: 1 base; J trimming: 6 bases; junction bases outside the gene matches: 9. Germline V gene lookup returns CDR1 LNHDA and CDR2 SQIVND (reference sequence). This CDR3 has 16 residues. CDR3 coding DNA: TGTGCCAGTAGTATAGGCCTCCTAGCGGGAGTTCGCGAGCAGTACTTC. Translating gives CASSIGLLAGVREQYF.

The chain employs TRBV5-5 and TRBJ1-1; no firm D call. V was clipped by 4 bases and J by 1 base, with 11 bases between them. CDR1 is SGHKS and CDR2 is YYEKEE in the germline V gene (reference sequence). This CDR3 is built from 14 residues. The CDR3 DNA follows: TGTGCCAGCAGCGGAGGGTATTCGAACACTGAAGCTTTCTTT. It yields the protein CASSGGYSNTEAFF.

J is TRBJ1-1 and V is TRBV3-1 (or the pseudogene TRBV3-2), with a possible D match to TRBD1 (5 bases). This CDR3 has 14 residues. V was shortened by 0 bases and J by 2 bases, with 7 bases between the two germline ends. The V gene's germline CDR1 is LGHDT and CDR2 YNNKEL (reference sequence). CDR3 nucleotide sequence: TGTGCCAGCAGCCAAGAAGGGGCAAACACTGAAGCTTTCTTT. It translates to CASSQEGANTEAFF.

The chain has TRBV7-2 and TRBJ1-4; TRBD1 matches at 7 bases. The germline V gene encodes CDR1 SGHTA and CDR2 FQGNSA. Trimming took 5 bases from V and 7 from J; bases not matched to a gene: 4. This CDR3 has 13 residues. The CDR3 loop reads CASSNRGSEKLFF. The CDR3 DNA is TGTGCCAGCAGCAACAGGGGTAGTGAAAAACTGTTTTTT.

Here the CDR3 reads CASSAPGPTSGNTIYF. CDR3 DNA sequence: TGTGCCAGCAGCGCTCCGGGACCGACCTCTGGAAACACCATATATTTT. The chain couples TRBV5-4 to TRBJ1-3; tentative D call: TRBD1 (5 bases). There are 16 residues in the CDR3. The V gene's germline CDR1 is SGHNT and CDR2 YYREEE (reference sequence). V was cut by 4 bases and J by 0 bases, with 14 bases left in between.

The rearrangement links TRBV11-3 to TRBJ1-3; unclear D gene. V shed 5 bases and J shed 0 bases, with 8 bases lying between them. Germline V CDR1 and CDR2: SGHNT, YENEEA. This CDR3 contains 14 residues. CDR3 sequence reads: CASSDSDSGNTIYF. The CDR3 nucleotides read TGTGCCAGCAGCGACTCGGACTCTGGAAACACCATATATTTT.

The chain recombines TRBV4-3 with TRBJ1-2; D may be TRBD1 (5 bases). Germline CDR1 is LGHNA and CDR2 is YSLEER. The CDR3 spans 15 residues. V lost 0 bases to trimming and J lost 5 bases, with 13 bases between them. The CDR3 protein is CASSQDPNRLYGYTF. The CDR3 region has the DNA TGCGCCAGCAGCCAAGATCCTAACAGGTTATATGGCTACACCTTC.

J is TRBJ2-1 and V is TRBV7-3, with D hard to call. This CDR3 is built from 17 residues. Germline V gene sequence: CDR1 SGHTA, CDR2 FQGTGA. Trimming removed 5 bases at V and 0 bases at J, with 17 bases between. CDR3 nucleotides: TGTGCCAGCAGCCCAGGTAGGGCAGGCAGCTCCTACAATGAGCAGTTCTTC. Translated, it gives CASSPGRAGSSYNEQFF.

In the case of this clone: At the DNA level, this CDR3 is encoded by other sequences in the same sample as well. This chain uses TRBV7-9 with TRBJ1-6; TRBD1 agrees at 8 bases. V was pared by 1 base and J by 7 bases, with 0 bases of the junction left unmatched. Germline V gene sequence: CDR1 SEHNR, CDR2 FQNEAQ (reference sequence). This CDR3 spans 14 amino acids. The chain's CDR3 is CASSLGTGNSPLHF. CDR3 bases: TGTGCCAGCAGCTTAGGGACAGGGAATTCACCCCTCCACTTT. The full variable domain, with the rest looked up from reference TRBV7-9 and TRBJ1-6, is DTGVSQNPRHKITKRGQNVTFRCDPISEHNRLYWYRQTLGQGPEFLTYFQNEAQLEKSRLLSDRFSAERPKGSFSTLEIQRTEQGDSAMYLCASSLGTGNSPLHFGNGTRLTVT.